One and the same sample provided the 27 T cell receptor beta chains below, sequenced in a study of long-term antiretroviral therapy in people with HIV. The libraries were made with immunoSEQ v3.0 at survey level. Assay: immunoSEQ multiplex PCR; the TCRdb copy retains only in-frame clones and omits some. The sample shows tens of thousands of clones, roughly 76% of them seen only once. The sample here was unsorted PBMCs, taken 1.1 years before starting antiretroviral therapy. These receptors were taken from a woman aged 40 to 55 with HIV.

The genes are TRBV10-2 and TRBJ2-7; 13 bases agree with TRBD2. CDR3 length: 15 residues. After removal of 7 bases from V and 2 bases from J, the junction contained 5 bases not matched to a gene. Germline CDR1 and CDR2: WSHSY and SAAADI. The CDR3 protein is CASTPGLAGPYEQYF. In DNA form, the CDR3 reads TGCGCCAGCACCCCGGGACTAGCGGGGCCCTACGAGCAGTACTTC.

The chain couples TRBV6-1 to TRBJ1-2; no definite D call. This CDR3 region has 11 residues. Germline-derived CDR1 and CDR2 are MNHNS and SASEGT. Trimming removed 7 bases from V and 6 bases from J, with 9 bases in between. The CDR3 region has the DNA TGTGCCAGCATTCAGAATAATGGCTACACCTTC. Its translation is CASIQNNGYTF.

The chain uses TRBV30 and TRBJ1-6; D not certain. V was shortened by 2 bases and J by 10 bases, with 9 bases between the two germline ends. The CDR3 extends over 12 amino acids. Germline CDR1 is GTSNPN and CDR2 is SVGIG (reference sequence). The CDR3 DNA reads TGTGCCTGGAGTTCCCCTCCGTCACCCCTCCACTTT. This codes for CAWSSPPSPLHF.

The chain uses TRBV7-8 and TRBJ2-1, with D maybe TRBD2 (6 bases). Trimming removed 8 bases from V and 0 bases from J, with 20 bases in between. This CDR3 contains 17 residues. Germline values: CDR1 SGHVS, CDR2 FQNEAQ. This CDR3 reads CASRRDSMLSSYNEQFF. CDR3 sequence (DNA): TGTGCCAGCCGCCGGGACTCAATGCTAAGCTCCTACAATGAGCAGTTCTTC.

This clone has just one count. The chain couples TRBV5-1 to TRBJ1-3; tentative D call: TRBD1 (6 bases). Between the trimmed V and J ends, which lost 0 bases and 1 base, there was a span of 14 bases. The CDR3 length is 17 residues. From germline, CDR1 is SGHRS and CDR2 YFSETQ. The CDR3 region has the DNA TGCGCCAGCAGCTTGGCGTTCGGACAGCAATCTGGAAACACCATATATTTT. It translates to CASSLAFGQQSGNTIYF.

Only a few counts were recorded for this clone. The CDR3 sequence: CASSIGEGVSYEQYF. The CDR3 DNA sequence: TGTGCCAGTAGTATAGGCGAGGGAGTCTCCTACGAGCAGTACTTC. This chain connects TRBV19 to TRBJ2-7; tentative D call: TRBD2 (5 bases). Germline V gene sequence: CDR1 LNHDA, CDR2 SQIVND (reference sequence). V shed 1 base and J shed 0 bases, with 10 bases lying between them. The CDR3 consists of 15 residues.

This CDR3 reads CSVEWREGAYNEQFF. The CDR3 DNA is TGCAGCGTTGAGTGGCGGGAGGGCGCCTACAATGAGCAGTTCTTC. V gene TRBV29-1 combines with J gene TRBJ2-1, with 9 bases aligning to TRBD2. CDR3 size: 15 residues. Germline V gives CDR1 SQVTM, CDR2 ANQGSEA. V shed 3 bases, J shed 2 bases, and the junction held 5 bases outside the gene matches.

The chain uses TRBV29-1 and TRBJ1-1, with a tentative D call TRBD1 (5 bases). Germline V lookup: CDR1 SQVTM, CDR2 ANQGSEA. This CDR3 is 15 amino acids long. Trimming pared 3 bases from V and 1 base from J, leaving 15 bases between. The DNA of the CDR3 is TGCAGCGTTGAGGGGGTCCCGACAGCGAACACTGAAGCTTTCTTT. Translation gives CSVEGVPTANTEAFF. The whole variable domain, filled in from reference TRBV29-1 and TRBJ1-1, reads SAVISQKPSRDICQRGTSLTIQCQVDSQVTMMFWYRQQPGQSLTLIATANQGSEATYESGFVIDKFPISRPNLTFSTLTVSNMSPEDSSIYLCSVEGVPTANTEAFFGQGTRLTVV.

The V call is TRBV6-6, the J call TRBJ1-2; weak D call: TRBD1 (5 bases). This CDR3 is built from 13 residues. The germline V gene encodes CDR1 MNHNY and CDR2 SVGAGI (reference sequence). Trimming took off 6 bases at V and 3 bases at J, with 11 bases between the two ends. CDR3 sequence reads: CASRPPGHYGYTF. The CDR3 region has the DNA TGTGCCAGCAGACCACCAGGGCACTATGGCTACACCTTC.

Only a few counts were recorded for this clone. The V and J genes are TRBV29-1 and TRBJ2-1, with D uncertain. Per the germline V gene, CDR1 is SQVTM and CDR2 is ANQGSEA. The length of the CDR3 is 14 residues. Trimming pared 4 bases from V and 5 bases from J, leaving 15 bases between. This CDR3 is CSVGRQTHNNEQFF. The CDR3 DNA is TGCAGCGTTGGAAGGCAGACACATAACAATGAGCAGTTCTTC.

CDR3 in amino acids: CASSLGGPSTDTQYF. Here the CDR3 DNA reads TGTGCCAGCAGCTTAGGCGGCCCAAGCACAGATACGCAGTATTTT. The chain is built from TRBV7-9 and TRBJ2-3; D uncertain. Germline V gene sequence: CDR1 SEHNR, CDR2 FQNEAQ (reference sequence). The CDR3 length is 15 residues. The V end was cut by 1 base, the J end by 0 bases, with 8 bases between.

V usage is TRBV13 and J usage is TRBJ2-7; TRBD1 is a possible D gene (5 bases). The CDR3 is made up of 15 amino acids. The germline V gene has CDR1 PRHDT and CDR2 FYEKMQ (reference sequence). The V gene lost 2 bases and the J gene lost 4 bases, with 15 bases spanning the gap. CDR3 loop: CASSLSTDPQYEQYF. CDR3 coding DNA: TGTGCCAGCAGCTTATCGACAGACCCGCAATACGAGCAGTACTTC.

This rearrangement joins TRBV13 to TRBJ2-5; 12 bases fit TRBD2. There are 16 residues in the CDR3. J gave up 5 bases and V 4 bases, and 8 bases lay outside the gene matches. The germline V gene has CDR1 PRHDT and CDR2 FYEKMQ (reference sequence). CDR3 protein: CASSSRLAGAGETQYF. CDR3 bases: TGTGCCAGCAGCTCACGACTAGCGGGAGCCGGTGAGACCCAGTACTTC. Full variable domain (missing parts from reference TRBV13 and TRBJ2-5): AAGVIQSPRHLIKEKRETATLKCYPIPRHDTVYWYQQGPGQDPQFLISFYEKMQSDKGSIPDRFSAQQFSDYHSELNMSSLELGDSALYFCASSSRLAGAGETQYFGPGTRLLVL.

The chain combines TRBV13 with TRBJ1-2; a weak D match, TRBD1 (6 bases). CDR1 PRHDT and CDR2 FYEKMQ come from the germline V gene (reference sequence). The CDR3 contains 14 residues. The V end lost 6 bases, the J end lost 3 bases, and 14 bases lay between the germline ends. CDR3 nucleotides: TGTGCCAGCAGTTCGCGAGGGGGAGACTATGGCTACACCTTC. Its translation: CASSSRGGDYGYTF.

The chain combines TRBV5-1 with TRBJ2-7; D perhaps matches TRBD2 (6 bases). Trimming took off 3 bases at V and 5 bases at J, with 12 bases between the two ends. The length of the CDR3 is 13 residues. CDR1 and CDR2 (germline): SGHRS, YFSETQ. The CDR3 DNA reads TGCGCCAGCAGCTCCAGGGACTCGCACGAGCAGTACTTC. Translating gives CASSSRDSHEQYF.

The V call is TRBV7-9, the J call TRBJ2-3; D is unresolved. CDR1 SEHNR and CDR2 FQNEAQ come from the germline V gene (reference sequence). The CDR3 has 12 amino acids. With 8 bases removed from V and 2 bases from J, the gap between germline ends came to 8 bases. CDR3 in amino acids: CASEFLTDTQYF. In nucleotides, the CDR3 is TGTGCCAGCGAGTTTCTCACAGATACGCAGTATTTT.

The genes are TRBV9 and TRBJ2-3; 8 bases fit TRBD2. The ends lost 2 bases at V and 2 bases at J; junction bases unmatched: 7. The CDR3 totals 16 residues. Germline V CDR1 and CDR2: SGDLS, YYNGEE. CDR3 sequence: CASSVLAGGYTDTQYF. CDR3 nucleotides: TGTGCCAGCAGCGTTCTAGCGGGCGGCTACACAGATACGCAGTATTTT.

This chain joins TRBV9 and TRBJ2-1, with D maybe TRBD2 (5 bases). The germline V gene encodes CDR1 SGDLS and CDR2 YYNGEE. The CDR3 covers 15 residues. Trimming removed 0 bases at V and 3 bases at J, with 10 bases between. The CDR3: CASSVDGGGYNEQFF. The CDR3 coding sequence is TGTGCCAGCAGCGTAGATGGAGGAGGCTACAATGAGCAGTTCTTC.

This clone appeared once. The chain has TRBV5-1 and TRBJ1-4; 11 nucleotides align to TRBD1. The CDR3 is 14 amino acids. Per the germline V gene, CDR1 is SGHRS and CDR2 is YFSETQ. V dropped 3 bases and J dropped 8; count of bases not matched to a gene: 3. In nucleotides, the CDR3 is TGCGCCAGCAGCTCGGGACAGGGGGACGAAAAACTGTTTTTT. It encodes CASSSGQGDEKLFF.

This chain connects TRBV11-2 to TRBJ2-5; no definite D call. In germline, CDR1 is SGHAT, CDR2 FQNNGV. V lost 5 bases, J lost 2 bases, and 3 bases lay in between. The CDR3 loop spans 11 amino acids. The CDR3 DNA reads TGTGCCAGCAGCATTCAAGAGACCCAGTACTTC. This translates into CASSIQETQYF. The complete variable domain, with remaining parts taken from reference TRBV11-2 and TRBJ2-5, reads EAGVAQSPRYKIIEKRQSVAFWCNPISGHATLYWYQQILGQGPKLLIQFQNNGVVDDSQLPKDRFSAERLKGVDSTLKIQPAKLEDSAVYLCASSIQETQYFGPGTRLLVL.

The rearrangement links TRBV11-2 to TRBJ2-7; D not resolved. V was shortened by 3 bases and J by 2 bases, with 14 bases between the two germline ends. Germline V gives CDR1 SGHAT, CDR2 FQNNGV. The CDR3 has 15 residues. The CDR3 sequence is CASSLSTLLTYEQYF. In DNA form, the CDR3 reads TGTGCCAGCAGCTTGTCAACCCTGCTTACCTACGAGCAGTACTTC.

The rearrangement uses TRBV2 and TRBJ2-1, with D hard to call. The V end lost 3 bases, the J end lost 4 bases, and 7 bases lay between the germline ends. CDR1 is SNHLY, CDR2 FYNNEI, per germline. The CDR3 is 13 amino acids. Written as DNA, the CDR3 is TGTGCCAGCAGTGACGACGGATACAATGAGCAGTTCTTC. Its translation: CASSDDGYNEQFF.

The chain recombines TRBV30 with TRBJ2-7; TRBD2 is a possible D gene (6 bases). Trimming removed 8 bases at V and 2 bases at J, with 10 bases between. Looked up from germline, CDR1 is GTSNPN and CDR2 is SVGIG (reference sequence). The CDR3 spans 11 residues. Written as DNA, the CDR3 is TGTGCCGCGGGGCAGACCTACGAGCAGTACTTC. This codes for CAAGQTYEQYF.

This clone has a single count. The V call is TRBV4-1, the J call TRBJ2-3, with 11 positions matching TRBD2. Losses at the gene ends were 1 base for V and 0 bases for J; bases not matched to a gene: 6. The CDR3 loop spans 18 amino acids. Germline V CDR1 and CDR2: MGHRA, YSYEKL. CDR3 residues: CASSQGTSGRASTDTQYF. The CDR3, as DNA: TGCGCCAGCAGCCAAGGGACTAGCGGGCGCGCTAGCACAGATACGCAGTATTTT.

The chain links TRBV7-9 to TRBJ1-2, with 7 positions matching TRBD1. The CDR3 has 15 amino acids. After removal of 8 bases from V and 7 bases from J, the junction contained 16 bases not matched to a gene. Germline V gene lookup returns CDR1 SEHNR and CDR2 FQNEAQ (reference sequence). The CDR3 coding sequence is TGTGCCAGCTCATTCACAGGGGTACTCTCAAGTGGCTACACCTTC. Residues: CASSFTGVLSSGYTF.

This rearrangement joins TRBV27 to TRBJ2-7, with TRBD2 identical over 7 bases. This CDR3 contains 18 residues. Germline CDR1 is MNHEY and CDR2 is SMNVEV (reference sequence). With V trimmed by 5 bases and J by 5 bases, 21 bases remained unmatched. CDR3 protein: CASSITYPYGGRAHEQYF. The CDR3 nucleotides are TGTGCCAGCAGTATCACTTACCCCTATGGCGGGAGAGCGCACGAGCAGTACTTC.

J is TRBJ1-1 and V is TRBV14; no reliable D call. CDR1 and CDR2 (germline): SGHDN, FVKESK. CDR3 length: 13 residues. Trimming stripped 4 bases from V and 5 bases from J, with 11 bases between. In nucleotides, the CDR3 is TGTGCCAGCAGCCCGCGGGTGGGGACTGAAGCTTTCTTT. Translating it yields CASSPRVGTEAFF.